This T cell receptor beta chain was sequenced in a study of blood T cell repertoires in COVID-19 (dated by TCRdb to the early 2020s). Notes on the research overall: Samples from collaborators originated in the United States, Italy and Spain and spanned both the acute and convalescent phases of COVID-19. The repertoires were made available in a free public database intended to serve as a resource for research on the immune response to SARS-CoV-2. Samples came from the ongoing ImmuneRACE study (first 160 participants) plus 1,254 subjects from 6 global collaborators. Sample metadata almost always included a de-identified subject ID, COVID-19 status, age in years and sex. Where HLA class I and class II types were available, the types were taken from metadata supplied by the sample provider, not from assay-based typing. Subjects who had been exposed to COVID-19, were actively infected with it, or had recovered from it provided the deeply sampled blood TCRbeta repertoires that made up the dataset. The prospective study material was composed of cDNA or gDNA derived from T cells, B-cell-depleted T cells, or PBMCs. General findings and caveats noted by the study authors: How much clinical and demographic metadata was included differed by source and by participant, and the metadata was provided uncurated.

A word on this clone: Its antigen target is currently unknown. Nothing much larger sits one base from this clone, and base qualities are not available.

CDR1 is given as MDHEN and CDR2 as SYDVKM, both from the germline V gene. The germline V end is reduced by 4 bases and the J end by 7 bases; junction bases left unmatched: 4. From cysteine to phenylalanine, the CDR3 is 15 amino acids long. Of the read, only the CDR3 DNA is kept; its 45 bases are in frame from base 1. The immunoSEQ Assay, a bias-controlled multiplex PCR, was used to amplify TCRbeta CDR3 regions from genomic DNA. The authors processed their data as follows. Nucleated cell counts per sample were estimated from amplification of reference gene primers within the assay. To quantify the absolute abundance of each unique TCRbeta CDR3 rearrangement, sequence reads were collapsed and filtered. For each sample, productive Simpson clonality was calculated as the square root of Simpson's diversity index across productive rearrangements. TCRdb provides this immuneACCESS table in a form limited to in-frame rearrangements. Some clones are lacking; in checked studies, under half of them reflect an unresolved V gene, and why the rest are absent is not known. V and J calls and clone size come straight from that table; D and trimming were deduced from the DNA. This sample comprises hundreds of thousands of clones, approximately 84% of them detected only once. About 4% of the sample belongs to the ten largest clones.

Enrolling through a virtual design, the prospective study's participants ranged in age from roughly 18 to 95 years and lived across roughly 24 United States geographic areas. Cohort assignment in the prospective study relied on participant-reported clinical history from a screening survey and a study questionnaire. For ImmuneRACE Cohort 3, a participant was defined as recovered based on two consecutive negative NP/OP PCR tests, clearance by a healthcare professional, or resolution of symptoms. Mobile phlebotomists in the prospective study collected whole blood, serum and a nasopharyngeal or oropharyngeal swab from every participant. Prospective study participants could optionally give additional blood draws and questionnaires over a 2-month period. Before DNA extraction, blood samples from the prospective study were shipped at room temperature or frozen.

The sequence is built from TRBV28 and TRBJ1-6; 10 middle bases align to TRBD1. The specimen sequenced was PBMCs or T cells enriched from blood (not recorded which). The receptor's source is a man aged 25-45 years who had recovered from COVID-19. The sequenced DNA: TGTGCCAGCAGTTCCACGGGACAGGGGAATTCACCCCTCCACTTT. It translates to CASSSTGQGNSPLHF.